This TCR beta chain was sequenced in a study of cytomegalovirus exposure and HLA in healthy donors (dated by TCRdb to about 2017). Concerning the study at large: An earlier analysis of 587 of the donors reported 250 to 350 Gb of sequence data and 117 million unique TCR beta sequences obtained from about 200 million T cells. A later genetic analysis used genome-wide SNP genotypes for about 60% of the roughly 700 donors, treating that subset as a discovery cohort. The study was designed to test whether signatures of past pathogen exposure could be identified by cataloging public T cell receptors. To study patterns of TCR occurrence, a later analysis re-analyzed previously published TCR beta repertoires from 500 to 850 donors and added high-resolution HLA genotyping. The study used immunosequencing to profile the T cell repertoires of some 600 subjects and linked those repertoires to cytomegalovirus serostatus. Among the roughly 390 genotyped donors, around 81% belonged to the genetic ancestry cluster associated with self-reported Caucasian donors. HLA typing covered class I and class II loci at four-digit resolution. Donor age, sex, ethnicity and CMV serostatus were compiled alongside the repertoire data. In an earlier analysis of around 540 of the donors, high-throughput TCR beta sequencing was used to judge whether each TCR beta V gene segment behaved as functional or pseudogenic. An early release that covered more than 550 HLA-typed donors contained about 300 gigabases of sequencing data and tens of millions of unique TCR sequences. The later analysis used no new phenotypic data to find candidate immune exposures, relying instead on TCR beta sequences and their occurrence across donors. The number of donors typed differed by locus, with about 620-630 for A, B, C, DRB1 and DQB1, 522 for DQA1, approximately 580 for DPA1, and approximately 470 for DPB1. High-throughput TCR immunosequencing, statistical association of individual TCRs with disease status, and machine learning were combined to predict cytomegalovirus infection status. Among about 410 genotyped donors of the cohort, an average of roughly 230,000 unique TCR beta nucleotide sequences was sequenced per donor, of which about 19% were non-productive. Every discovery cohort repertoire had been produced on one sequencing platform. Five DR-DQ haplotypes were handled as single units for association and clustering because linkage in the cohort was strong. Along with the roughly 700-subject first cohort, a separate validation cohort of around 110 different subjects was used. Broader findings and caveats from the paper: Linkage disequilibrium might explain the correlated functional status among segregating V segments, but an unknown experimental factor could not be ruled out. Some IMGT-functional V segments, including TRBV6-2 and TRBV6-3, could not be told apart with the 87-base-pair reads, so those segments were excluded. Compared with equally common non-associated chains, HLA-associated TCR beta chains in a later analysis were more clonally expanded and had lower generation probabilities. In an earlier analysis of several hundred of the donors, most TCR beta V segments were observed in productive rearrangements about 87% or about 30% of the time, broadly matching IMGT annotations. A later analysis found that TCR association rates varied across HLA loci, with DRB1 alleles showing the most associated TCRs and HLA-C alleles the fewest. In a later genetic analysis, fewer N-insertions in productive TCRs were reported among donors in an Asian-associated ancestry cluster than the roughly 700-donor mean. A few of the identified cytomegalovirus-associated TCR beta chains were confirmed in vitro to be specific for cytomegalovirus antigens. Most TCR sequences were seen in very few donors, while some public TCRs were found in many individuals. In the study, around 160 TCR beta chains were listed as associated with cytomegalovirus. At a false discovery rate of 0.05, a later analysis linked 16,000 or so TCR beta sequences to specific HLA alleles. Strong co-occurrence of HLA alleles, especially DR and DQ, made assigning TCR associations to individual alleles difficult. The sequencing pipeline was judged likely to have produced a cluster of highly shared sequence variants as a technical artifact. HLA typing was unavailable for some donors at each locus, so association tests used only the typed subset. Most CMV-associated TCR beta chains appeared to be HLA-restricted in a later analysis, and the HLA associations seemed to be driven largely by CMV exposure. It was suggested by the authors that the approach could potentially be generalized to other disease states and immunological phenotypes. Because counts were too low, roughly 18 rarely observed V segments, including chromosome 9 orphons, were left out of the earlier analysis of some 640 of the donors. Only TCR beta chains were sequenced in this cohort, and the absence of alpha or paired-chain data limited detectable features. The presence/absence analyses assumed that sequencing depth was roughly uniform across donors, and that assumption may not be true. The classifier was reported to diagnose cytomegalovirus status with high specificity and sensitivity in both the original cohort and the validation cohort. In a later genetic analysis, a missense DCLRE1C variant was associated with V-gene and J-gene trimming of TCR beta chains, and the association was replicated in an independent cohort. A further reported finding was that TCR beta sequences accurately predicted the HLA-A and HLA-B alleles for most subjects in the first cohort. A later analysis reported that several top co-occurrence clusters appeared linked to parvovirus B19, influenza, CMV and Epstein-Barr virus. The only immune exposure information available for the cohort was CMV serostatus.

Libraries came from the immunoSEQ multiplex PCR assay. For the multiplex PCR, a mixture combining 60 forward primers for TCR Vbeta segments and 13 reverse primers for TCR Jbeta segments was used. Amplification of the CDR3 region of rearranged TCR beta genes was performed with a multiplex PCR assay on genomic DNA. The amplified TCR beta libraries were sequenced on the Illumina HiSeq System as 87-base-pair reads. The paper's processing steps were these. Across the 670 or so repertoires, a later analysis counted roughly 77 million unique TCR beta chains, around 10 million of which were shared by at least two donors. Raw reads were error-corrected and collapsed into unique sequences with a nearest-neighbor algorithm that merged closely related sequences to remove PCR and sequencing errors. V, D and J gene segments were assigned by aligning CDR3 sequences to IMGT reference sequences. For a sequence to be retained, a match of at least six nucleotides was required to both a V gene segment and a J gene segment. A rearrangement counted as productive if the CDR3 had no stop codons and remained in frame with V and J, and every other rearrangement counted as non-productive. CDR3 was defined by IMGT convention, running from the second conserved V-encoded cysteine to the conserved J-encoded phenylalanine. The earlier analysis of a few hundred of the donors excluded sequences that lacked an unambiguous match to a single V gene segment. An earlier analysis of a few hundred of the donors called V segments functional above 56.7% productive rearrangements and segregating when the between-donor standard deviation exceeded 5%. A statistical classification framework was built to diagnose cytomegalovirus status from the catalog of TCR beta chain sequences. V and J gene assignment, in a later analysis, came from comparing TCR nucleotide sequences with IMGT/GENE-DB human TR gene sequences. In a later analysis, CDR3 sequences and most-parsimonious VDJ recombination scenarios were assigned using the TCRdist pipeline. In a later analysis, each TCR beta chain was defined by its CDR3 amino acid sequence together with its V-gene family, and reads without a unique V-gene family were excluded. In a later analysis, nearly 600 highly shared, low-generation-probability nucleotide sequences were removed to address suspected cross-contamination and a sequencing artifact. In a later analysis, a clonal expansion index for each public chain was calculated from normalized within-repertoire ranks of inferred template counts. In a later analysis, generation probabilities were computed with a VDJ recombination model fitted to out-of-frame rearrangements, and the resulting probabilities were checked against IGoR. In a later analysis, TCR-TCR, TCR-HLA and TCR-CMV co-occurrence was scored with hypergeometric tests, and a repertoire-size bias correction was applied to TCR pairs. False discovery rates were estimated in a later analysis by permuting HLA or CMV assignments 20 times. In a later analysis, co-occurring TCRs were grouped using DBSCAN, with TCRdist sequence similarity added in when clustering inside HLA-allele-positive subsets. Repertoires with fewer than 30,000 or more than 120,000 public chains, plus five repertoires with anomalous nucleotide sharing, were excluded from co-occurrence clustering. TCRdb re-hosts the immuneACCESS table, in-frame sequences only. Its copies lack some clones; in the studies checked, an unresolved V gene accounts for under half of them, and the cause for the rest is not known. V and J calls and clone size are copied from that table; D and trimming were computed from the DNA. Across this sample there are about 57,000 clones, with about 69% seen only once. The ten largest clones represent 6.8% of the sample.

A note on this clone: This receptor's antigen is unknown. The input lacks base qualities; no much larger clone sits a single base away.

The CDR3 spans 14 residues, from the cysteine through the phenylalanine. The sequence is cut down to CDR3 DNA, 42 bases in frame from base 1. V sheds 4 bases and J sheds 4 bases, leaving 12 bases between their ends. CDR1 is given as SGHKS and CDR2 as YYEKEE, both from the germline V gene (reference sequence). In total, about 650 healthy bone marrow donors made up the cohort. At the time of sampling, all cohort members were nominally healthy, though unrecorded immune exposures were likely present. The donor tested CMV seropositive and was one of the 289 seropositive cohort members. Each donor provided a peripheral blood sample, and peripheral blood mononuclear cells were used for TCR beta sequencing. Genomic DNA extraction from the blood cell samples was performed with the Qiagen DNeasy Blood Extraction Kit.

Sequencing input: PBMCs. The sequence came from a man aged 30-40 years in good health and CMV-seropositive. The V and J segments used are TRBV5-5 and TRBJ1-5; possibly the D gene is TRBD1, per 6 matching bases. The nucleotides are TGTGCCAGCAGCCAGACAGGATTAAATCAGCCCCAGCATTTT. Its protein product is CASSQTGLNQPQHF. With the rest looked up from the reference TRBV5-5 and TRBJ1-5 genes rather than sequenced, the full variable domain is DAGVTQSPTHLIKTRGQQVTLRCSPISGHKSVSWYQQVLGQGPQFIFQYYEKEERGRGNFPDRFSARQFPNYSSELNVNALLLGDSALYLCASSQTGLNQPQHFGDGTRLSIL.